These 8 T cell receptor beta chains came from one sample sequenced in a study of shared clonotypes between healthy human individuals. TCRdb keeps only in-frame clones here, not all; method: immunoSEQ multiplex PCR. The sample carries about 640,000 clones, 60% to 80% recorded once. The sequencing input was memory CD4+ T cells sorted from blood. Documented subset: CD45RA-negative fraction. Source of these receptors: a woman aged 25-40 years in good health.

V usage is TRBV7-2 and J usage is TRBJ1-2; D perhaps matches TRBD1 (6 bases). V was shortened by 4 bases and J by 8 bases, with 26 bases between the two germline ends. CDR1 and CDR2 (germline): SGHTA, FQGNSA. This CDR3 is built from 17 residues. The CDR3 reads CASSSLQGSVWLGGYTF. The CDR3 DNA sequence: TGTGCCAGCAGCTCCCTACAGGGATCGGTATGGTTGGGAGGCTACACCTTC.

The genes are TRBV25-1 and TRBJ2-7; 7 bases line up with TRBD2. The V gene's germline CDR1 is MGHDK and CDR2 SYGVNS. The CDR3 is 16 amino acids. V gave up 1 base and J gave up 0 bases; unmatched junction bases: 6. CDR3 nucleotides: TGTGCCAGCAGTGAATTACGCGGCGGGAGCTCCTACGAGCAGTACTTC. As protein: CASSELRGGSSYEQYF.

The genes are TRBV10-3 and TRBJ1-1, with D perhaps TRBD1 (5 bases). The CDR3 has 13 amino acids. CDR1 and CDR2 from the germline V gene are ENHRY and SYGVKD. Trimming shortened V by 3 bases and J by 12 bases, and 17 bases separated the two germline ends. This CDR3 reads CAISDPQGVVTFF. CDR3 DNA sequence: TGTGCCATCAGTGATCCCCAGGGAGTTGTGACTTTCTTT.

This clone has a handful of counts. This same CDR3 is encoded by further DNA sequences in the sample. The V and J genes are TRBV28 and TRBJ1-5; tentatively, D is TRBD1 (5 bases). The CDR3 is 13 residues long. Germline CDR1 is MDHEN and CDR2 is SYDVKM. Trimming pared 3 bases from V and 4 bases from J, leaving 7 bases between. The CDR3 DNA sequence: TGTGCCAGCAGTTTTGGGGGGAATCAGCCCCAGCATTTT. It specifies CASSFGGNQPQHF.

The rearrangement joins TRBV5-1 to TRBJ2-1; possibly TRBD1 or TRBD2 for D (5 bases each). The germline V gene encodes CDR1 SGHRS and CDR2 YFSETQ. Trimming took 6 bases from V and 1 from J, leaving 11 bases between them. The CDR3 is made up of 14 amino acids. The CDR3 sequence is CASNWGNSYNEQFF. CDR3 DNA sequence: TGCGCCAGCAACTGGGGGAATTCCTACAATGAGCAGTTCTTC.

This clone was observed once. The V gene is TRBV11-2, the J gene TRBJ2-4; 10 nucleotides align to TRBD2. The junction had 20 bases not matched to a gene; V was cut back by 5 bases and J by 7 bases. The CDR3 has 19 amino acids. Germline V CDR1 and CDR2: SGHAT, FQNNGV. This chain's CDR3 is CASSRVRTSGKMSVNIQYF. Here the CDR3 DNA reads TGTGCCAGCAGCCGGGTAAGAACTAGCGGGAAGATGTCGGTCAACATTCAGTACTTC.

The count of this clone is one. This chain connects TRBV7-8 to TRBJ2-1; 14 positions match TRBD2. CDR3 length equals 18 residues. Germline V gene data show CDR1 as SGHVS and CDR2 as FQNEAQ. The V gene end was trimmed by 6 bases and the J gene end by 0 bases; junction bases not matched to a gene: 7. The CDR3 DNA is TGTGCCAGCAGACCAAGACTAGCGGGAGGGTCCTCCTACAATGAGCAGTTCTTC. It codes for CASRPRLAGGSSYNEQFF.

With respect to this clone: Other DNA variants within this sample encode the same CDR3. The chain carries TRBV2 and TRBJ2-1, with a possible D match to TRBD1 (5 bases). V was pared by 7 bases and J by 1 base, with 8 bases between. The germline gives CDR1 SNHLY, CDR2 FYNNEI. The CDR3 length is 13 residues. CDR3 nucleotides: TGTGCCAGCATGGGGCAATCCTACAATGAGCAGTTCTTC. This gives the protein CASMGQSYNEQFF.